Below, one T cell receptor beta chain is given with its context. This clonotype appeared many times. It has no known antigen specificity. No per-base quality is available; no much larger clone lies one base away. Libraries came from 5' RACE. Sequenced using an Illumina HiSeq 2000. A universal primer binding site was added through template switching, and the final cDNA carried a unique molecular identifier so that TCR cDNA molecules could be counted accurately. Specific primers in the conserved constant-segment region were used to synthesize first-strand cDNA for TCR alpha and beta chains. To control for contamination, every cDNA library was double barcoded, receiving both a SMART-Mk sample barcode and Illumina barcodes. Two successive PCR steps introduced TruSeq adapter sequences along with Illumina sample barcodes. The Illumina HiSeq platform was used with custom primers to sequence TCR alpha and beta cDNA libraries. In the paper's pipeline: Unique molecular identifiers were extracted from raw reads with MiGEC, and CDR3 positions were determined with MiXCR. Recombination models were inferred per individual with the repgenHMM and IGoR tools using an EM algorithm. The tcR package in R was used for shared clonotype analysis, with sharing normalized by the product of cloneset sizes. To study raw recombination free of thymic and clonal selection effects, out-of-frame nonproductive sequences were analyzed. TCRdb passed the public sequencing reads through fastp at Q25 and MiXCR, retaining productive beta sequences. Records with the same CDR3 protein are collapsed into one entry carrying the most frequent genes and DNA. In this record, the V and J calls reflect TCRdb's handling and not the investigators' own analysis. Recorded for this sample are 450,000 to 650,000 distinct CDR3 sequences; more than 9% of them occurred a single time. The ten largest clones take up under 3% of the sample.

These data originate in a study of identical twins (TCRdb year 2016). Regarding the complete study: The study deep-sequenced TCR alpha and beta repertoires from monozygotic twins, unrelated adults of various ages and cord blood to test whether fetal clonotypes persist. To rule out contamination, replicate twin experiments were performed at different times with different library preparation protocols.

Only healthy Caucasian donors were included. The twin cohort consisted of three pairs of female monozygotic twins, all aged roughly 18 to 30 years. RNA for TCR libraries was isolated from peripheral blood mononuclear cells. The investigation overall reported the following: In beta out-of-frame sequences, excess twin sharing was weaker, because having fewer shared sequences lowered the signal-to-noise ratio. Invariant T cells such as MAIT and iNKT could partly confound zero-insertion analyses, though diverse VJ usage argued against this for most clonotypes. In monozygotic twins, out-of-frame TCR alpha sharing was systematically underestimated by recombination models, although the models agreed with sharing between unrelated individuals. Abundant cord blood beta clonotypes carried fewer insertions; young adult naive repertoires showed a weaker similar trend, while memory repertoires showed none. Compared with coincidental sharing between unrelated individuals, out-of-frame TCR alpha sequences shared between twins showed an excess of sequences with low generation probability. Because the same donors could not be followed over many years, the conclusions depended on cross-sectional statistical analysis.

Measured from the cysteine to the phenylalanine, the CDR3 is 14 residues long. Of the read, only the CDR3 DNA is kept; its 42 bases are in frame from base 1. The junction carries 14 bases between V and J, which are trimmed by 1 base and 10 bases respectively. These sequences were also reported in another study, on yellow fever vaccine responses in identical twins. The second paper further reports: According to the authors, the vaccine-induced T cell response in identical twins seemed to be partly convergent and partly specific to each individual. In identical twins, the study followed T cell clones that responded to the vaccine with precision.

This receptor was taken from a woman in her late teens or twenties in good health. The V gene is TRBV12-3 or TRBV12-4 and the J gene is TRBJ2-1; D gene: possibly TRBD2, on 7 matching bases. The source material was PBMCs. The CDR3 protein: CASSLGGGAGEQFF. The DNA sequence is given as TGTGCCAGCAGTTTAGGGGGGGGGGCCGGGGAGCAGTTCTTC.